This T cell receptor (beta chain) comes out of a study of T cells in Graves' hyperthyroidism and ophthalmopathy. Study conclusions and caveats: Ophthalmopathy and stable hyperthyroidism were told apart by a 13 V-J model.

V was cut by 5 bases and J by 3 bases, with 14 bases left in between. Germline V gives CDR1 SGHTA, CDR2 FQGNSA. The CDR3 totals 14 residues. There were TCR beta CDR3 regions amplified from RNA transcripts. TCR CDR3 underwent first-round RT-PCR with the HTBI primer set. TCRdb reprocessed the multiplex PCR reads via MiXCR and lists one record per CDR3 protein. The table includes about 270,000 distinct CDR3 sequences, roughly 22% detected once. There are a few counts of this clonotype. Antigen specificity is unknown. The rearrangement links TRBV7-2 to TRBJ2-7, with no clear D. The material sequenced was blood. This sequence originates from a man aged 25 to 40 with Graves' ophthalmopathy. The CDR3 DNA reads as TGTGCCAGCAGCATTCTCGACTTGTTCTACGAGCAGTACTTC. Translated, it gives CASSILDLFYEQYF.